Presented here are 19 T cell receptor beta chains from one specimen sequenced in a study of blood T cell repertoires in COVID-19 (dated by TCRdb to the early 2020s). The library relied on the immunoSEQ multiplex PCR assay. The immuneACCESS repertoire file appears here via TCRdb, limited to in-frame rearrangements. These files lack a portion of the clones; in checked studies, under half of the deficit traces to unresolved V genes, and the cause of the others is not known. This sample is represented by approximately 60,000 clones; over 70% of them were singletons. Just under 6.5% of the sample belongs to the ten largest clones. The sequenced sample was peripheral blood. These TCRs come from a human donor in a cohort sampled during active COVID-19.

The CDR3 nucleotides are TGTGCCAGCAGCCAAGATTTGGTTTGGAGCCCTACGTTTGAAGCTTTCTTT. Translated: CASSQDLVWSPTFEAFF. The rearrangement uses TRBV3-1 (or the pseudogene TRBV3-2) and TRBJ1-1, with D uncertain. Germline CDR1 is LGHDT and CDR2 is YNNKEL (reference sequence). CDR3 length: 17 residues. V lost 0 bases, J lost 7 bases, and 21 bases lay in between.

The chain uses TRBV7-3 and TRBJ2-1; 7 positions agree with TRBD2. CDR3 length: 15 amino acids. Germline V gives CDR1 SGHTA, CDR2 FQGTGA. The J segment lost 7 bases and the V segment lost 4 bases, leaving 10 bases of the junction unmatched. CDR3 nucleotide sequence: TGTGCCAGCAGCTCACGAGCGGGGAAATGGAATGAGCAGTTCTTC. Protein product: CASSSRAGKWNEQFF.

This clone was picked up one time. Here the CDR3 DNA reads TGTGCCAGCAGCCCCGTCGGGGGTTACTACGAGCAGTACTTC. Encoded protein: CASSPVGGYYEQYF. The gene calls are TRBV9 and TRBJ2-7; TRBD2 might be the D (6 bases). Per germline, CDR1 SGDLS and CDR2 YYNGEE. This CDR3 has 14 amino acids. The V and J ends lost 4 bases and 3 bases respectively, with 14 bases between them. Variable domain in full (rest from reference TRBV9 and TRBJ2-7): DSGVTQTPKHLITATGQRVTLRCSPRSGDLSVYWYQQSLDQGLQFLIQYYNGEERAKGNILERFSAQQFPDLHSELNLSSLELGDSALYFCASSPVGGYYEQYFGPGTRLTVT.

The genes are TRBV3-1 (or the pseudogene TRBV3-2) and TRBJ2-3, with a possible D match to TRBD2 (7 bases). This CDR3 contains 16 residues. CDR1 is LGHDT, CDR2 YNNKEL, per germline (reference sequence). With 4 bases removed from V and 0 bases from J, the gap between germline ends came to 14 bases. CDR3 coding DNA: TGTGCCAGCAGCCTTGGCGGGGGCTTCAGCACAGATACGCAGTATTTT. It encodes CASSLGGGFSTDTQYF.

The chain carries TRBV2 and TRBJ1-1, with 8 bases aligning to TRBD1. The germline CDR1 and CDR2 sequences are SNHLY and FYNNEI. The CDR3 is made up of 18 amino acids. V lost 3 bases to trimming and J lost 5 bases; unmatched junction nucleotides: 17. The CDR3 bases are TGTGCCAGCAGTGACCCAATTGGACAGGGTGAGGGGAAGACTGAAGCTTTCTTT. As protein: CASSDPIGQGEGKTEAFF.

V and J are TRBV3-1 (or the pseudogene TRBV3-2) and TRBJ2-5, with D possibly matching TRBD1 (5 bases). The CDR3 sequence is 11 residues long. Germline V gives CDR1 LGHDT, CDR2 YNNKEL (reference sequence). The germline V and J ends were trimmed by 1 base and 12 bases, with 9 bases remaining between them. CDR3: CASSQAADKYF. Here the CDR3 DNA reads TGTGCCAGCAGCCAAGCGGCGGACAAGTACTTC.

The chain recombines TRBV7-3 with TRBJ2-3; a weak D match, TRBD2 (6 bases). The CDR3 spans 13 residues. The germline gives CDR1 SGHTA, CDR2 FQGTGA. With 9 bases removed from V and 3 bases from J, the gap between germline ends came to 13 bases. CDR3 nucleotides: TGTGCCAGTTCCGCCGCGGGGACAGATACGCAGTATTTT. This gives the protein CASSAAGTDTQYF.

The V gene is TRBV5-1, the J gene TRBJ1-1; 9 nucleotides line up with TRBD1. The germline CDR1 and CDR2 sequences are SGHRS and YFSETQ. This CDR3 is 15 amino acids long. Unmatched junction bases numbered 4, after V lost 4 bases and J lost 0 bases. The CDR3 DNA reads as TGCGCCAGCAGCCCAGGGGACAGGGTGAACACTGAAGCTTTCTTT. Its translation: CASSPGDRVNTEAFF.

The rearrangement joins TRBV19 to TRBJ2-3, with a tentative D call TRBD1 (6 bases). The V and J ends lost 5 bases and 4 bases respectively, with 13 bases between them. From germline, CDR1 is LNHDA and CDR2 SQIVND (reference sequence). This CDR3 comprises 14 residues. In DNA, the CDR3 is TGTGCCAGTAGTCAACAGGGTAGGGCAGATACGCAGTATTTT. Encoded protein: CASSQQGRADTQYF.

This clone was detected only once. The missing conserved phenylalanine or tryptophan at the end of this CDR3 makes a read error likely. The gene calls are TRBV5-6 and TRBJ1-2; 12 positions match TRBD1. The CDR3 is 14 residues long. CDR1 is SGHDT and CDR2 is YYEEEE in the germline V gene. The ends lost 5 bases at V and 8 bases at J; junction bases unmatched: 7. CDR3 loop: CASRKGQGAHGYTS. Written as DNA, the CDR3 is TGTGCCAGCAGGAAGGGACAGGGGGCGCACGGCTACACCTCC.

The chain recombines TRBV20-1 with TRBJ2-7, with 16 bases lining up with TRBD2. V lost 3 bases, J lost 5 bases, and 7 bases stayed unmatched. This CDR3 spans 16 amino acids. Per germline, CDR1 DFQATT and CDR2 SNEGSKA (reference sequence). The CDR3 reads CSASGKGLAGGNEQYF. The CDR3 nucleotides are TGCAGTGCTAGTGGGAAGGGACTAGCGGGAGGGAACGAGCAGTACTTC.

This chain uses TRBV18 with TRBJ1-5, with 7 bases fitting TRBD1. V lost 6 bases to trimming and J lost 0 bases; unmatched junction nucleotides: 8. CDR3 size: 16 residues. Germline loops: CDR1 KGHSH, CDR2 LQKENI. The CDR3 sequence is CASSLGTVYSNQPQHF. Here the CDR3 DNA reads TGTGCCAGCTCTCTCGGGACAGTTTATAGCAATCAGCCCCAGCATTTT.

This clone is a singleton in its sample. The CDR3 is CASSPSAGGNSPLHF. The CDR3 nucleotides are TGTGCCAGCTCACCGTCGGCAGGGGGTAATTCACCCCTCCACTTT. The chain uses TRBV18 and TRBJ1-6; TRBD1 agrees at 7 bases. Germline-derived CDR1 and CDR2 are KGHSH and LQKENI. V lost 3 bases to trimming and J lost 6 bases; unmatched junction nucleotides: 5. There are 15 residues in the CDR3. Based on the CDR3 plus reference TRBV18 and TRBJ1-6, the full variable domain is NAGVMQNPRHLVRRRGQEARLRCSPMKGHSHVYWYRQLPEEGLKFMVYLQKENIIDESGMPKERFSAEFPKEGPSILRIQQVVRGDSAAYFCASSPSAGGNSPLHFGNGTRLTVT.

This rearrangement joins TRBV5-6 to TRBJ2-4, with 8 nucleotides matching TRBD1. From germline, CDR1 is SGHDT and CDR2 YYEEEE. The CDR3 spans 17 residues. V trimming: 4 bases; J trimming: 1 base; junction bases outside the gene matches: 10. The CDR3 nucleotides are TGTGCCAGCAGCCTCCGGCAGGGGGCGTTTGCCAAAAACATTCAGTACTTC. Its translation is CASSLRQGAFAKNIQYF.

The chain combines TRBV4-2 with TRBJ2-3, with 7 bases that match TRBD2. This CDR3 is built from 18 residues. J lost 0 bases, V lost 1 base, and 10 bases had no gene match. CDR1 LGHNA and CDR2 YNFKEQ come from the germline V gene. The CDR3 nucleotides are TGTGCCAGCAGCCAAGTATCAGGCGGGGGAACTAGCACAGATACGCAGTATTTT. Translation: CASSQVSGGGTSTDTQYF.

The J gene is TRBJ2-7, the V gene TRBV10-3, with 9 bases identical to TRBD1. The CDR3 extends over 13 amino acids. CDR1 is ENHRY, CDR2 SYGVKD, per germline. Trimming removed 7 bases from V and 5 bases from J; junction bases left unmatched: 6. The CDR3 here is CAIKEQGAHEQYF. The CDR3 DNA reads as TGTGCCATCAAGGAACAGGGGGCCCACGAGCAGTACTTC.

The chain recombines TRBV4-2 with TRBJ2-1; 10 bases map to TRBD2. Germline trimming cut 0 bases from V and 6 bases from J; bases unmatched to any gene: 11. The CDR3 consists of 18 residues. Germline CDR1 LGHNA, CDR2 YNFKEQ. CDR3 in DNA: TGTGCCAGCAGCCAAGATAGGGCCAGCGGGGGGGCCGGCAATGAGCAGTTCTTC. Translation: CASSQDRASGGAGNEQFF.

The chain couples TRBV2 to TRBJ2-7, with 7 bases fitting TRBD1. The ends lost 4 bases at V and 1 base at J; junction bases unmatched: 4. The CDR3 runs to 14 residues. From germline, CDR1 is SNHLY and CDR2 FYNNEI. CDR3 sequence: CASSARQGSYEQYF. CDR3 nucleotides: TGTGCCAGCAGTGCCAGACAGGGATCCTACGAGCAGTACTTC.

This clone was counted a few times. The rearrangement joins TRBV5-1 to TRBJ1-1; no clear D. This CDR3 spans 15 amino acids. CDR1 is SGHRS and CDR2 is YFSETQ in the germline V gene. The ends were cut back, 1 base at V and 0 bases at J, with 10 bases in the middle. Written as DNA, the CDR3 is TGCGCCAGCAGCTTGTGGGCGGGATTGAACACTGAAGCTTTCTTT. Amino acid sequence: CASSLWAGLNTEAFF.